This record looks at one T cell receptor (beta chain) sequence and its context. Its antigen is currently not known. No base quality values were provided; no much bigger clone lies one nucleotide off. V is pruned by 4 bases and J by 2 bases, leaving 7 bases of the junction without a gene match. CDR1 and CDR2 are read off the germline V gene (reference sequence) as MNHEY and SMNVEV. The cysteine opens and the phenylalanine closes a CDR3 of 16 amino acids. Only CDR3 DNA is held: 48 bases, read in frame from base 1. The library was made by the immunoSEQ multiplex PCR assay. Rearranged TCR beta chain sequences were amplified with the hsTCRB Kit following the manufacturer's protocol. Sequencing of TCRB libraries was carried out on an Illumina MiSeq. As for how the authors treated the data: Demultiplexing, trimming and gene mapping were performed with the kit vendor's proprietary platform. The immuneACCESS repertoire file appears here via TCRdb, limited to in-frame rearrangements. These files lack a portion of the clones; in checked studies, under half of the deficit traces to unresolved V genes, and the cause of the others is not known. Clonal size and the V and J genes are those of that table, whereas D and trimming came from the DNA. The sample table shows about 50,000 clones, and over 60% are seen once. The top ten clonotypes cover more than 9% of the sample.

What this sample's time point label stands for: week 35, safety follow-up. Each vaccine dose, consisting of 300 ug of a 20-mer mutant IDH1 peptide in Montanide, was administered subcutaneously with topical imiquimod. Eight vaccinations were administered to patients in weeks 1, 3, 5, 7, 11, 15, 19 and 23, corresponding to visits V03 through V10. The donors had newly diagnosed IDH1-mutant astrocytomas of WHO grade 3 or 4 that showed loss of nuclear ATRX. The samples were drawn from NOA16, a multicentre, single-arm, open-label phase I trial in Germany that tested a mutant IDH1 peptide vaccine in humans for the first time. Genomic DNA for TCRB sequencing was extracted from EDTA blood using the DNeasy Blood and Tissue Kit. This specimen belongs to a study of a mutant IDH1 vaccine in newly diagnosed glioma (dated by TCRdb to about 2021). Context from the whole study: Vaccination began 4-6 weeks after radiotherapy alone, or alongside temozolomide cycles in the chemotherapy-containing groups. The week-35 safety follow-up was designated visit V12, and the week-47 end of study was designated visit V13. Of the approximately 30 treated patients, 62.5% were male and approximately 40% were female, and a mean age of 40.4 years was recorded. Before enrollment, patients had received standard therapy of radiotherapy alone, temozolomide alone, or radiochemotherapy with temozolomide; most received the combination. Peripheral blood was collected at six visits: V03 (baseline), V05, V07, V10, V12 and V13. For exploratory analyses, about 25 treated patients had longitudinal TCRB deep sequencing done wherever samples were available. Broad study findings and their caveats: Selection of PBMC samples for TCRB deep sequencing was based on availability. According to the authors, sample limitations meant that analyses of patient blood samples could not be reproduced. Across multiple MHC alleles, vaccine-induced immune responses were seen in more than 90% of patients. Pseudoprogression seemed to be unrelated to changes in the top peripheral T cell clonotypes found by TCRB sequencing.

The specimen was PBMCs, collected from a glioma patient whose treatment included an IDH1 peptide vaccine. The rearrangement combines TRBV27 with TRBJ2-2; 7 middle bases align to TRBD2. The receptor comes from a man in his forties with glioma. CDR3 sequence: CASSSPSGANTGELFF. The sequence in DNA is TGTGCCAGCAGTTCCCCGAGCGGGGCAAACACCGGGGAGCTGTTTTTT.